This T cell receptor (beta chain) stems from a study of control samples from healthy donors and cancer patients. This table comes from immunoSEQ multiplex PCR, and its TCRdb copy is limited to in-frame clones, with some not included. The table lists about 82,000 clones, 70% to 90% of them singletons. The germline V gene has CDR1 LGHNA and CDR2 YSLEER. Trimming removed 2 bases at V and 3 bases at J, with 4 bases between. This CDR3 is built from 12 residues. The clonotype comes from a man aged 50-59 years in good health. The gene calls are TRBV4-3 and TRBJ1-1; D unresolved. The sequenced material came from blood. This CDR3 is CASSQSDTEAFF. The DNA of the CDR3 is TGCGCCAGCAGCCAATCTGACACTGAAGCTTTCTTT.